Listed below are T cell receptor delta chains from one sample, sequenced in a study of Vδ1+ human thymocytes. TCRdb re-called the multiplex PCR reads using CATT. Here the sample spans roughly 50,000 delta-chain clones, less than 20% being singletons. The sample consisted of Vdelta1+ gamma-delta thymocytes from the thymus. All receptors derive from a boy under two years old who had congenital heart surgery. Both conserved end residues are part of each CDR3. D genes are given only for firm matches. Clone size is shown for a subset of rows, as once, few, many or a class of expanded clone.

J,D,size,V,DNA,CDR3
TRDJ1,TRDD3,few,TRDV1,TGTGCTCTTGATAAAATTGGCCCCACTGGGGGATATTATCGCAGCACCGATAAACTCATCTTT,CALDKIGPTGGYYRSTDKLIF
TRDJ1,NA,NA,TRDV1,TGTGCTCTTGGGGAACTGGCGCGCCTACCGGGGGACACCGATAAACTCATCTTT,CALGELARLPGDTDKLIF
TRDJ1,NA,few,TRDV1,TGTGCTCTTGGGGAACTATCCTCTATATACACCGATAAACTCATCTTT,CALGELSSIYTDKLIF
TRDJ1,TRDD3,NA,TRDV1,TGTGCTCTTGGGGAATTCGCGATCTGGGGGCCCGGGCCGTACACCGATAAACTCATCTTT,CALGEFAIWGPGPYTDKLIF
TRDJ1,TRDD3,few,TRDV1,TGTGCTCTTGGGGAACTAGGCGTCCGCAGAACTGGGGGTCGAATATACACCGATAAACTCATCTTT,CALGELGVRRTGGRIYTDKLIF
TRDJ1,TRDD3,NA,TRDV1,TGTGCTCTTGGATCACTGGGGCCCCGGAGGTACACCGATAAACTCATCTTT,CALGSLGPRRYTDKLIF
TRDJ1,NA,NA,TRDV1,TGTGCTCTTGGGGAACTAGTTCCGCTACTGGAGGATACAACGGGCACCGATAAACTCATCTTT,CALGELVPLLEDTTGTDKLIF
TRDJ1,TRDD3,few,TRDV1,TGTGCTCTTGGGGAACTTCCGGGCGTACTGGGGGATAATCGCTATTACACCGATAAACTCATCTTT,CALGELPGVLGDNRYYTDKLIF
TRDJ1,NA,NA,TRDV1,TGTGCTCTTGGGGAAGTTTGGGCTTGTGATCCCACCGATAAACTCATCTTT,CALGEVWACDPTDKLIF
TRDJ1,NA,NA,TRDV2,TGTGCCTGTGGTCTACTGGGATTTACCGATAAACTCATCTTT,CACGLLGFTDKLIF
TRDJ1,TRDD3,NA,TRDV1,TGTGCTCTTGGGGAACTTGAACCTACAGGGTGGGGGATTATAGTTGCCGATAAACTCATCTTT,CALGELEPTGWGIIVADKLIF
TRDJ1,TRDD3,few,TRDV1,TGTGCTCTTGGGGAACTGGGACACCAAAGGATACTGGGGGATAATTGGGGTAAACTCATCTTT,CALGELGHQRILGDNWGKLIF
TRDJ1,NA,NA,TRDV1,TGTGCTCTTGGACTTTATAGCTGGGGATCAGAAGACCTCTACACCGATAAACTCATCTTT,CALGLYSWGSEDLYTDKLIF
TRDJ1,NA,few,TRDV1,TGTGCTCTTGGGGTTTTCTCAAGGCTACATCCCCCGCGGCTCATCTTT,CALGVFSRLHPPRLIF
TRDJ1,TRDD3,NA,TRDV1,TGTGCTCTTGGGCGTCTTCCTCAACTACTGGGGGGGAGACGGCTGTCCGATAAACTCATCTTT,CALGRLPQLLGGRRLSDKLIF
TRDJ1,TRDD3,NA,TRDV1,TGTGCTCTTGGGGAATGCCGCCGTAGGGCTGGGGGATACTCCACCGATAAACTCATCTTT,CALGECRRRAGGYSTDKLIF
TRDJ1,NA,few,TRDV1,TGTGCTCTTGGGGGTTTAACTCCTAGACCCCCCATCACCGATAAACTCATCTTT,CALGGLTPRPPITDKLIF
TRDJ1,TRDD3,few,TRDV2,TGTGCCTGTGTAAATGGGGGATATCCGTCCCCCGATAAACTCATCTTT,CACVNGGYPSPDKLIF
TRDJ1,NA,few,TRDV1,TGTGCTCTTGGGGAATTTCCCCCTTCCTACGGGGGATACACCACCGATAAACTCATCTTT,CALGEFPPSYGGYTTDKLIF
TRDJ1,TRDD3,few,TRDV1,TGTGCTCTTGGGGTCCCTGCCTTCTCCCTACTGGGGGGTTTTAACACCGATAAACTCATCTTT,CALGVPAFSLLGGFNTDKLIF
TRDJ1,TRDD3,NA,TRDV1,TGTGCTCTTGGGCCCTACTTCCTACCTAATATACTGGGGGATACGCTTGGTTTCACCGATAAACTCATCTTT,CALGPYFLPNILGDTLGFTDKLIF
TRDJ1,TRDD3,few,TRDV1,TGTGCTCTTGGGGAACCGCACTTTGGGACGTACTGGGGGACGGCTACCGATAAACTCATCTTT,CALGEPHFGTYWGTATDKLIF
TRDJ1,TRDD3,NA,TRDV1,TGTGCTCTTGGGGAACTTCCGAGGGCTTCCTCGGAATACTGGGGGATACGGTACACCGATAAACTCATCTTT,CALGELPRASSEYWGIRYTDKLIF
TRDJ1,TRDD3,few,TRDV1,TGTGCTCTTGGCCTCAGGACTGGGGGATGCACCGATAAACTCATCTTT,CALGLRTGGCTDKLIF
TRDJ1,TRDD3,NA,TRDV1,TGTGCTCTTGGGAACCCCTGCCAATTGGGGGGGATCAGGTCTTTCGACGCCGATAAACTCATCTTT,CALGNPCQLGGIRSFDADKLIF
TRDJ1,NA,NA,TRDV1,TGTGCTCTTGGGCAACGCTTCCCATATACGTTCTGCTGTTACACCGATAAACTCATCTTT,CALGQRFPYTFCCYTDKLIF
TRDJ1,TRDD3,NA,TRDV1,TGTGCTCTTGGGGACTCCGCGTACTGGGGGATGAGACTCATCTTT,CALGDSAYWGMRLIF
TRDJ1,TRDD3,NA,TRDV1,TGTGCTCTTGGGGAACGGAATTCCTACGTGGATTCTGGGGGATTCATCGATAAACTCATCTTT,CALGERNSYVDSGGFIDKLIF
TRDJ1,TRDD3,few,TRDV2,TGTGCCTGTGACACCGGCATTGTACCATGGGGGATCTGTCTAATCACCGATAAACTCATCTTT,CACDTGIVPWGICLITDKLIF
TRDJ1,TRDD2,NA,TRDV1,TGTGCTCTTGGGTTGCCTTCCTACGGGACCTTCAGGGAAGGGGATTGGTACACCGATAAACTCATCTTT,CALGLPSYGTFREGDWYTDKLIF
TRDJ2,NA,few,TRAV29/DV5,TGTGCAGCAACTTCCTACACCTATACTGGGGCGGCTTTGACAGCACAACTCTTCTTT,CAATSYTYTGAALTAQLFF
TRDJ1,TRDD3,NA,TRDV1,TGTGCTCTTGGGGAGCCCTTCCGCCCCTACTGGGGGATACGTGAGGAGTTCACCGATAAACTCATCTTT,CALGEPFRPYWGIREEFTDKLIF